This T cell receptor (beta chain) was sequenced for a study of T-cell memory formation after mild COVID-19. Study background: For the most part, TCR clusters were specific to one donor.

The V gene end was trimmed by 3 bases and the J gene end by 5 bases; junction bases not matched to a gene: 16. Germline V gives CDR1 SGDLS, CDR2 YYNGEE. There are 17 residues in the CDR3. The sample holds a few counts of this clonotype. The target antigen is unknown. Barcoded TCR alpha and TCR beta cDNA libraries with UMIs came from 5'RACE using constant-segment primers. TCRdb independently ran MiXCR on the 5' RACE reads; one entry per CDR3 protein. Found here are under 200,000 distinct CDR3 sequences, around 30% of them singletons; the top ten hold around 12%. Study results and caveats: Pre-infection memory already had some responding clones, implying cross-reactive memory joined. The second-wave clones peaking on day 37 were not confirmed as SARS-CoV-2-specific.

The chain recombines TRBV9 with TRBJ2-7, with TRBD2 identical over 8 bases. Sequenced material: PBMCs or a T cell subset sorted from them (not recorded which). This clonotype was sampled from an adult woman who had mild COVID-19 (a few samples of this study predate the infection). Cell type and time point are not known. This CDR3 reads CASSAHGKGTSPHEQYF. The CDR3 nucleotides read TGTGCCAGCAGCGCCCATGGGAAAGGGACTAGTCCCCACGAGCAGTACTTC.